The 8 T cell receptor beta chains presented below share a single source sample, sequenced in a study of long-term antiretroviral therapy in people with HIV. Version v3.0 of the immunoSEQ assay ran at survey level. TCRdb keeps only in-frame clones here, not all; method: immunoSEQ multiplex PCR. The data show 20,000 to 30,000 clones, with 70% to 90% seen just once and around 5% held by the top ten. The sample consisted of unsorted PBMCs, taken 2.7 years after starting antiretroviral therapy. The receptors stem from a man aged 35-49 years with HIV.

This sequence joins TRBV5-1 and TRBJ2-2; 7 bases match TRBD2. This CDR3 has 16 amino acids. The V gene's germline CDR1 is SGHRS and CDR2 YFSETQ. Trimming at V came to 5 bases and at J to 1 base, leaving 8 bases not matched to a gene. CDR3 sequence: CASSQLAGVNTGELFF. In nucleotides, the CDR3 is TGCGCCAGCAGTCAGTTGGCGGGGGTGAACACCGGGGAGCTGTTTTTT.

V gene TRBV19 combines with J gene TRBJ1-1; unclear D gene. This CDR3 is 14 amino acids long. The ends were cut back, 3 bases at V and 0 bases at J, with 8 bases in the middle. Germline V gene lookup returns CDR1 LNHDA and CDR2 SQIVND (reference sequence). The CDR3 region is CASSIEVVNTEAFF. Here the CDR3 DNA reads TGTGCCAGTAGTATCGAGGTTGTGAACACTGAAGCTTTCTTT.

V gene TRBV27 combines with J gene TRBJ2-7; D unresolved. V lost 0 bases, J lost 4 bases, and 19 bases lay in between. Germline assignment: CDR1 MNHEY and CDR2 SMNVEV (reference sequence). The CDR3 length is 17 residues. CDR3 sequence reads: CASSLSKFSPLPYEQYF. The CDR3 region has the DNA TGTGCCAGCAGTTTATCGAAATTTTCTCCCCTCCCTTACGAGCAGTACTTC.

The gene calls are TRBV6-5 and TRBJ2-7; 7 bases map to TRBD2. With V trimmed by 5 bases and J by 2 bases, 9 bases remained unmatched. CDR1 and CDR2 from the germline V gene are MNHEY and SVGAGI. This CDR3 contains 15 residues. The CDR3 loop is CASSPPRGGAYEQYF. The CDR3 DNA reads TGTGCCAGCAGTCCCCCCCGCGGGGGAGCCTACGAGCAGTACTTC.

The V call is TRBV7-2, the J call TRBJ2-7, with D uncertain. Trimming removed 2 bases from V and 7 bases from J, with 6 bases in between. The CDR3 totals 11 residues. Germline assignment: CDR1 SGHTA and CDR2 FQGNSA. CDR3 nucleotides: TGTGCCAGCAGCTTATGGGGAGAGCAGTACTTC. As protein: CASSLWGEQYF.

The V and J genes are TRBV11-2 and TRBJ2-3; the D is unclear. Between the trimmed V and J ends, which lost 0 bases and 6 bases, there was a span of 4 bases. The CDR3 sequence is 12 residues long. CDR1 is SGHAT and CDR2 is FQNNGV in the germline V gene. CDR3 coding DNA: TGTGCCAGCAGCTTAGATCGTGATACGCAGTATTTT. Translating it yields CASSLDRDTQYF.

This clone was found once. The J gene is TRBJ2-2, the V gene TRBV7-2, with TRBD1 identical over 7 bases. The CDR3 loop spans 13 amino acids. Germline CDR1 reads SGHTA; CDR2 reads FQGNSA. V was clipped by 5 bases and J by 5 bases; unmatched bases: 2. CDR3 residues: CASSQTGTGELFF. CDR3 DNA sequence: TGTGCCAGCAGCCAGACAGGGACCGGGGAGCTGTTTTTT.

CDR3 sequence reads: CASGQGAVSYNEQFF. The DNA for the CDR3 is TGTGCCAGCGGACAGGGCGCTGTTTCCTACAATGAGCAGTTCTTC. J is TRBJ2-1 and V is TRBV28; TRBD1 matches 8 bases. Trimming cost V 8 bases and J 1 base; bases outside gene matches: 7. The CDR3 has 15 residues. The germline CDR1 and CDR2 sequences are MDHEN and SYDVKM.